These 6 T cell receptor beta chains originate from one sample sequenced in a study of identical twins. TCRdb re-analysed the 5' RACE reads in MiXCR, keeping a single row per CDR3 protein. Seen here are about 890,000 distinct CDR3 sequences, about 12% observed once, and the top ten hold 1.5% to 2%. Another study also made use of these data, one on yellow fever vaccine responses in identical twins.

Material: PBMCs. Receptors originate from a woman between 18 and 30 years old in good health.

This clonotype occurred a few times. CDR3 DNA sequence: TGTGCCAGCAGCCCGGGACTAGCGGGACCTGGGGTCAATGAGCAGTTCTTC. As protein: CASSPGLAGPGVNEQFF. V usage is TRBV3-1 and J usage is TRBJ2-1, with TRBD2 matching 13 bases. The CDR3 covers 17 residues. J was trimmed by 6 bases and V by 4 bases; bases with no gene match: 9. The germline CDR1 and CDR2 sequences are LGHDT and YNNKEL (reference sequence).

The chain has TRBV5-6 and TRBJ2-1, with D maybe TRBD1 (6 bases). The CDR3 length is 14 residues. Germline V lookup: CDR1 SGHDT, CDR2 YYEEEE. Trimming took off 5 bases at V and 8 bases at J, with 17 bases between the two ends. CDR3 amino acids: CASRDVQGFHEQFF. CDR3 nucleotides: TGTGCCAGCAGGGATGTTCAGGGGTTCCATGAGCAGTTCTTC.

This clonotype was found many times. The V gene is TRBV12-5, the J gene TRBJ2-7; D perhaps matches TRBD1 (5 bases). The germline CDR1 and CDR2 sequences are LGHNT and FRNRAP. CDR3 length equals 14 residues. V was trimmed by 6 bases and J by 0 bases, leaving 12 bases between them. CDR3 residues: CASGPRQSSYEQYF. CDR3 nucleotide sequence: TGTGCTAGTGGACCCCGACAGAGCTCCTACGAGCAGTACTTC.

The table lists this clonotype with a few counts. The chain is built from TRBV15 and TRBJ2-1; TRBD2 agrees at 9 bases. CDR3 length equals 16 residues. Unmatched junction bases numbered 7, after V lost 0 bases and J lost 7 bases. Germline V gene sequence: CDR1 LNHNV, CDR2 YYDKDF (reference sequence). CDR3 in DNA: TGTGCCACCAGCAGAGATAGGGTAGCGGGAGTGAATGAGCAGTTCTTC. Translated: CATSRDRVAGVNEQFF.

This clonotype showed up many times. The chain joins TRBV5-1 to TRBJ1-1; D may be TRBD1 (5 bases). Trimming removed 0 bases from V and 3 bases from J, with 15 bases in between. CDR1 SGHRS and CDR2 YFSETQ come from the germline V gene. The CDR3 is 16 residues long. The CDR3 sequence is CASSLDQGRTDTEAFF. In DNA form, the CDR3 reads TGCGCCAGCAGCTTGGATCAGGGAAGGACGGACACTGAAGCTTTCTTT.

A few counts support this clonotype. The chain combines TRBV10-3 with TRBJ2-1; D is perhaps TRBD1 or TRBD2 (5 bases each). This CDR3 has 14 residues. V was pared by 2 bases and J by 9 bases, with 14 bases between. Germline values: CDR1 ENHRY, CDR2 SYGVKD. CDR3: CAISEGTMVGEQFF. CDR3 bases: TGTGCCATCAGTGAGGGGACCATGGTAGGTGAGCAGTTCTTC.